Shown below are 15 T cell receptor beta chains from a single sample sequenced in a study of neurological immune-mediated disorders. TCRdb reprocessed the 5' RACE reads with MiXCR, giving one entry per CDR3 protein. The sample has 27,000 or so distinct CDR3 sequences, about 3.1% seen once. Sequences were obtained from PBMCs. These TCRs come from a woman in her 30s with multiple sclerosis.

This clonotype occurred many times. A much larger clone lies one base from this, so it may be a read error. The chain uses TRBV12-3 or TRBV12-4 and TRBJ2-3, with 9 nucleotides matching TRBD1. The CDR3 consists of 15 residues. After removal of 7 bases from V and 0 bases from J, the junction contained 5 bases not matched to a gene. CDR3 in amino acids: CASTTGGISTDTQYF. Written as DNA, the CDR3 is TGTGCCAGCACCACAGGGGGCATAAGCACAGATACGCAGTATTTT.

This clonotype showed up many times. The chain uses TRBV15 and TRBJ1-3; perhaps TRBD1 as D (6 bases). Trimming took 0 bases from V and 0 from J, leaving 6 bases between them. The CDR3 loop spans 15 amino acids. The germline V gene has CDR1 LNHNV and CDR2 YYDKDF (reference sequence). CDR3 nucleotides: TGTGCCACCAGCAGAGAACAGGGCTCTGGAAACACCATATATTTT. This sequence encodes CATSREQGSGNTIYF.

The table lists this clonotype with many counts. The chain recombines TRBV28 with TRBJ1-2; 9 nucleotides line up with TRBD1. Per germline, CDR1 MDHEN and CDR2 SYDVKM. The CDR3 loop spans 13 amino acids. J gave up 3 bases and V 9 bases, and 5 bases lay outside the gene matches. CDR3 DNA: TGTGCCAGTAGACAGGGGGTCTACTATGGCTACACCTTC. Protein sequence: CASRQGVYYGYTF.

There are many counts of this clonotype. The chain is built from TRBV5-1 and TRBJ2-7; D might be TRBD1 (6 bases). The CDR3 totals 15 residues. Germline CDR1 and CDR2: SGHRS and YFSETQ. The V gene lost 0 bases and the J gene lost 2 bases, with 12 bases spanning the gap. CDR3 loop: CASSLGLDSTYEQYF. DNA of the CDR3: TGCGCCAGCAGCTTGGGACTGGACAGTACCTACGAGCAGTACTTC.

The table lists this clonotype with many counts. The chain is built from TRBV20-1 and TRBJ2-7; no definite D call. The CDR3 consists of 16 residues. CDR1 is DFQATT and CDR2 is SNEGSKA in the germline V gene (reference sequence). V was clipped by 3 bases and J by 9 bases, with 27 bases between them. CDR3 sequence reads: CSASKSDFAISLVQYF. The CDR3 nucleotides are TGCAGTGCTAGTAAGTCCGACTTCGCCATCTCGCTCGTGCAGTACTTC.

This clonotype appeared many times. The chain has TRBV5-6 and TRBJ2-1; 11 nucleotides align to TRBD2. This CDR3 is built from 15 residues. The germline CDR1 and CDR2 sequences are SGHDT and YYEEEE. Unmatched junction bases numbered 2, after V lost 0 bases and J lost 6 bases. The CDR3 DNA follows: TGTGCCAGCAGCTTGGTAGCGGGGGGGCCCAATGAGCAGTTCTTC. It yields the protein CASSLVAGGPNEQFF. Full variable domain (rest looked up from reference TRBV5-6 and TRBJ2-1): DAGVTQSPTHLIKTRGQQVTLRCSPKSGHDTVSWYQQALGQGPQFIFQYYEEEERQRGNFPDRFSGHQFPNYSSELNVNALLLGDSALYLCASSLVAGGPNEQFFGPGTRLTVL.

This clonotype was seen at least ten times. The chain is built from TRBV6-1 and TRBJ2-3; 10 bases match TRBD2. The germline CDR1 and CDR2 sequences are MNHNS and SASEGT. The V gene end was trimmed by 1 base and the J gene end by 5 bases; junction bases not matched to a gene: 3. The CDR3 extends over 15 amino acids. The CDR3 DNA reads as TGTGCCAGCAGTGAAGTCCTAGCGGGAGTAGATACGCAGTATTTT. Translation: CASSEVLAGVDTQYF.

This clonotype was observed many times. This chain joins TRBV7-9 and TRBJ2-7; no clear D. This CDR3 has 14 residues. Per germline, CDR1 SEHNR and CDR2 FQNEAQ (reference sequence). V was shortened by 6 bases and J by 0 bases, with 12 bases between the two germline ends. The CDR3 loop is CASSYGRLSYEQYF. CDR3 nucleotide sequence: TGTGCCAGCAGTTACGGACGGCTCTCCTACGAGCAGTACTTC.

This clonotype was observed many times. CDR3 loop: CASSDRSYEQYF. CDR3 bases: TGTGCCAGCAGCGACAGATCCTACGAGCAGTACTTC. V gene TRBV6-2 or TRBV6-3 combines with J gene TRBJ2-7, with D maybe TRBD1 (5 bases). The germline V gene has CDR1 MNHEY and CDR2 SVGEGT. The germline V and J ends were trimmed by 6 bases and 1 base, with 7 bases remaining between them. This CDR3 region has 12 residues.

This clonotype came up many times. The chain is built from TRBV12-3 or TRBV12-4 and TRBJ1-5; D call uncertain. V lost 6 bases to trimming and J lost 0 bases, with 9 bases between them. This CDR3 is built from 14 residues. CDR3 loop: CASSSTDSNQPQHF. CDR3 in DNA: TGTGCCAGCAGCTCCACTGATAGCAATCAGCCCCAGCATTTT.

This clonotype showed up many times. The chain has TRBV12-3 or TRBV12-4 and TRBJ2-7; the D is unclear. The germline V and J ends were trimmed by 5 bases and 1 base, with 9 bases remaining between them. CDR3 length equals 13 residues. CDR3 sequence: CASSPSWSYEQYF. The CDR3 DNA follows: TGTGCCAGCAGTCCGTCCTGGTCCTACGAGCAGTACTTC.

This clonotype was picked up many times. The chain recombines TRBV11-3 with TRBJ2-2; D gene ambiguous. The V gene lost 4 bases and the J gene lost 5 bases, with 5 bases spanning the gap. Germline V gene sequence: CDR1 SGHNT, CDR2 YENEEA. The CDR3 is 12 amino acids. CDR3 protein: CASSSPTGELFF. Here the CDR3 DNA reads TGTGCCAGCAGCTCTCCGACCGGGGAGCTGTTTTTT.

This clonotype was detected many times. This CDR3 is CASSLTRLLAGVADTQYF. DNA for the CDR3: TGTGCCAGCAGTTTAACCCGATTACTAGCGGGAGTCGCAGATACGCAGTATTTT. This sequence joins TRBV27 and TRBJ2-3, with 11 positions matching TRBD2. V lost 2 bases to trimming and J lost 4 bases; unmatched junction nucleotides: 11. The germline V gene has CDR1 MNHEY and CDR2 SMNVEV (reference sequence). The CDR3 is made up of 18 amino acids.

In its sample, this clonotype was seen many times. At one end, the junction sequence differs from germline, possibly due to a read error. This chain connects TRBV5-1 to TRBJ2-6, with a weak D call TRBD1 (6 bases). Germline V gene data show CDR1 as SGHRS and CDR2 as YFSETQ. The CDR3 totals 15 residues. As DNA, the CDR3 is TGCGCCAGCAGCTTGACAGGTTCAGGGGCCAAAGTCCTGACTTTC. It is translated as CASSLTGSGAKVLTF.

This clonotype is medium-sized in the sample. The rearrangement links TRBV3-1 to TRBJ1-1, with D unresolved. Germline CDR1 LGHDT, CDR2 YNNKEL (reference sequence). Trimming cost V 5 bases and J 1 base, with 14 bases left between them. This CDR3 region has 15 residues. The chain's CDR3 is CASSYTFSPNTEAFF. The DNA of the CDR3 is TGTGCCAGCAGCTACACGTTCAGCCCGAACACTGAAGCTTTCTTT.